The sequence of this T cell receptor (beta chain) was determined in a study of blood T cell repertoires in COVID-19. About the research overall: Spain, Italy and the United States supplied samples that represented acute and convalescent COVID-19.

This CDR3 region has 17 residues. CDR1 and CDR2 from the germline V gene are MNHNS and SASEGT. The V gene end was trimmed by 0 bases and the J gene end by 0 bases; junction bases not matched to a gene: 5. Original analysis: Scientists estimated how many nucleated cells there were by amplifying reference gene primers. Repertoires were generated with immunoSEQ multiplex PCR, while TCRdb's copy carries only in-frame clones and drops some. Clone size and the V and J calls come from that table; the DNA yielded D and trimming. Of 150,000 to 200,000 clones listed, 80% to 90% were seen once; the top ten hold 12%.

The sequenced sample consisted of peripheral blood. V is TRBV6-1 and J is TRBJ2-4, with 7 bases lining up with TRBD1. The sequence was collected from a woman aged 80 or over with COVID-19, enrolled during active disease. The chain's CDR3 is CASSEAGTALAKNIQYF. In DNA, the CDR3 is TGTGCCAGCAGTGAAGCTGGGACAGCCCTAGCCAAAAACATTCAGTACTTC.